This T cell receptor beta chain was observed in a study of cytomegalovirus exposure and HLA in healthy donors. Points from the study as a whole: Three chains linked to CMV were shown in vitro to be specific for CMV antigens.

Points on this clone: The antigen remains unidentified.

The germline V and J ends were trimmed by 5 bases and 2 bases, with 13 bases remaining between them. The CDR3 covers 14 residues. CDR1 SEHNR and CDR2 FQNEAQ come from the germline V gene (reference sequence). This table comes from immunoSEQ multiplex PCR, and its TCRdb copy is limited to in-frame clones, with some not included. The sample includes some 200,000 clones, 80% to 90% of them seen just once. This receptor was taken from a woman aged 25 to 39 in good health and CMV-seropositive. This sequence joins TRBV7-9 and TRBJ2-7; D is possibly TRBD1 (5 bases). The specimen was PBMCs. CDR3 nucleotide sequence: TGTGCCAGCAGCCTGGACATCGAACCCTACGAGCAGTACTTC. Protein: CASSLDIEPYEQYF. Full variable domain (outside the CDR3, taken from reference TRBV7-9 and TRBJ2-7): DTGVSQNPRHKITKRGQNVTFRCDPISEHNRLYWYRQTLGQGPEFLTYFQNEAQLEKSRLLSDRFSAERPKGSFSTLEIQRTEQGDSAMYLCASSLDIEPYEQYFGPGTRLTVT.